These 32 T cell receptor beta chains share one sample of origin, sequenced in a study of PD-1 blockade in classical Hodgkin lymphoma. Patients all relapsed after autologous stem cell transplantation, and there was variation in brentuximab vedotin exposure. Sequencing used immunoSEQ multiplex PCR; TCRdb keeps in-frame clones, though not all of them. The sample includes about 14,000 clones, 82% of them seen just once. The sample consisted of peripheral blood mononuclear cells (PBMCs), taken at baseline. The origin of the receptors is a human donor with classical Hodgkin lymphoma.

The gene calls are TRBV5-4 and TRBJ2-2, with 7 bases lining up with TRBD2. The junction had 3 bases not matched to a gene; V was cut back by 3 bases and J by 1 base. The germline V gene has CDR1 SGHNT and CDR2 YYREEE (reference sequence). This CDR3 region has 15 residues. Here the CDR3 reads CASSSPGGNTGELFF. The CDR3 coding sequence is TGTGCCAGCAGCTCGCCGGGGGGGAACACCGGGGAGCTGTTTTTT.

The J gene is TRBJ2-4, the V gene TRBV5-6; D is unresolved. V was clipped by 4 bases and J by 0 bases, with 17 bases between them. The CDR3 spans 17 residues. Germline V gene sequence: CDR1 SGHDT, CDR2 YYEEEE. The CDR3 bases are TGTGCCAGCAGCCCCTCTATTGACGATCTAGCCAAAAACATTCAGTACTTC. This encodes CASSPSIDDLAKNIQYF.

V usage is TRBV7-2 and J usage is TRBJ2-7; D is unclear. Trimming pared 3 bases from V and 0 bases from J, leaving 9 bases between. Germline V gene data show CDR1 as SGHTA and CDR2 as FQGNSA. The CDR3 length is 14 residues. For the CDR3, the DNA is TGTGCCAGCAGCTTTGGTGGCGGCTCCTACGAGCAGTACTTC. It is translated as CASSFGGGSYEQYF.

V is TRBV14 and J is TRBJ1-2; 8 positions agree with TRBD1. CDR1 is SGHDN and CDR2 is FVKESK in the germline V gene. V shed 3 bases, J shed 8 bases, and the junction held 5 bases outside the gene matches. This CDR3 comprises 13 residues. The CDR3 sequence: CASSHQGARGYTF. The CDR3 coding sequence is TGTGCCAGCAGCCACCAGGGGGCAAGGGGCTACACCTTC. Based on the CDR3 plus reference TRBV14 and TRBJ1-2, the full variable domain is EAGVTQFPSHSVIEKGQTVTLRCDPISGHDNLYWYRRVMGKEIKFLLHFVKESKQDESGMPNNRFLAERTGGTYSTLKVQPAELEDSGVYFCASSHQGARGYTFGSGTRLTVV.

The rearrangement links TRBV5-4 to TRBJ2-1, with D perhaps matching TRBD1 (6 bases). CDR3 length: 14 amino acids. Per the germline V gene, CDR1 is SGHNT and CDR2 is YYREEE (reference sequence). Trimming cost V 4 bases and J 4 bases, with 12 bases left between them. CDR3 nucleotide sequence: TGTGCCAGCAGCGAGGACAGATCATACAATGAGCAGTTCTTC. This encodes CASSEDRSYNEQFF.

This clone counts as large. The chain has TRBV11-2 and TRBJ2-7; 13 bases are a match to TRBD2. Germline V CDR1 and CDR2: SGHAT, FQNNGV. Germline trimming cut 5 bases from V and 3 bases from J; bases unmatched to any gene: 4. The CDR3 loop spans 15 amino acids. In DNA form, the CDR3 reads TGTGCCAGCAGCCCGTGGACTAGCGGGAGCTACGAGCAGTACTTC. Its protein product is CASSPWTSGSYEQYF. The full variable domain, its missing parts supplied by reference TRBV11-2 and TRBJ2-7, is EAGVAQSPRYKIIEKRQSVAFWCNPISGHATLYWYQQILGQGPKLLIQFQNNGVVDDSQLPKDRFSAERLKGVDSTLKIQPAKLEDSAVYLCASSPWTSGSYEQYFGPGTRLTVT.

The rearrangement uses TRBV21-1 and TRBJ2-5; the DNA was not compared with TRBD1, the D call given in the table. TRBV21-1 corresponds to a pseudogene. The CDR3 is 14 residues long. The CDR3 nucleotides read TGTGCCAGCAGCAAACGACAGGGACAAGAGACCCAGTACTTC. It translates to CASSKRQGQETQYF.

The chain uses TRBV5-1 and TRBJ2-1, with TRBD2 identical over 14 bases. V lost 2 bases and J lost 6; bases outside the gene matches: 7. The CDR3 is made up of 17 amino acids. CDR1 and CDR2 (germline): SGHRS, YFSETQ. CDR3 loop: CASSFGEGTSGSNEQFF. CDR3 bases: TGCGCCAGCAGCTTCGGTGAGGGGACTAGCGGGAGCAATGAGCAGTTCTTC.

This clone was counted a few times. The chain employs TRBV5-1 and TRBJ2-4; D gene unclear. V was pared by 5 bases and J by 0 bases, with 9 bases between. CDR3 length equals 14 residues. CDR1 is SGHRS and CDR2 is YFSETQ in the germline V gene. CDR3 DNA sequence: TGCGCCAGCAGTGCTCCACTAGCCAAAAACATTCAGTACTTC. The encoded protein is CASSAPLAKNIQYF.

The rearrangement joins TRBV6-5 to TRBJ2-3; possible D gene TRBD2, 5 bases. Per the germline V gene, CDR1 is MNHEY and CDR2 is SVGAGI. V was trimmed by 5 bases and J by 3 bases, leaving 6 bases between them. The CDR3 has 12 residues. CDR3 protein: CASSRGTDTQYF. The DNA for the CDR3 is TGTGCCAGCAGTCGGGGTACAGATACGCAGTATTTT.

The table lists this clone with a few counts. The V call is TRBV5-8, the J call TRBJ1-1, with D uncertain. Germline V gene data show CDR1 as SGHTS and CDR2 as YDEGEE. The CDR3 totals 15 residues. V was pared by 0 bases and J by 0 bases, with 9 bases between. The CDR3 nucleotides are TGTGCCAGCAGCTTGGGCAGGAGTTTGAACACTGAAGCTTTCTTT. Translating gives CASSLGRSLNTEAFF.

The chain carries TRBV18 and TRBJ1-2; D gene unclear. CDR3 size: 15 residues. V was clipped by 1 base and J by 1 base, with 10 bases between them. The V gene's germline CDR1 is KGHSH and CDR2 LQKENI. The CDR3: CASSPRQNYNYGYTF. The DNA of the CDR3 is TGTGCCAGCTCACCACGACAAAATTATAACTATGGCTACACCTTC.

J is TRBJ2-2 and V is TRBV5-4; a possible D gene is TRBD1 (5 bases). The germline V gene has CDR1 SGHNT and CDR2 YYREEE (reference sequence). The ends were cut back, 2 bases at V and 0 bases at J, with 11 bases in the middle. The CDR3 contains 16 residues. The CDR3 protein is CASSFPQGANTGELFF. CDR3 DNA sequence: TGTGCCAGCAGCTTCCCCCAGGGCGCGAACACCGGGGAGCTGTTTTTT. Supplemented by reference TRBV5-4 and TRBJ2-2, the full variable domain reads ETGVTQSPTHLIKTRGQQVTLRCSSQSGHNTVSWYQQALGQGPQFIFQYYREEENGRGNFPPRFSGLQFPNYSSELNVNALELDDSALYLCASSFPQGANTGELFFGEGSRLTVL.

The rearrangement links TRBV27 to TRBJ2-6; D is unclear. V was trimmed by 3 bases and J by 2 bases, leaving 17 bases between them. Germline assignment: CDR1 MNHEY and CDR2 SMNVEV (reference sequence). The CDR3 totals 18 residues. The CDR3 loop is CASSFYNQMVAGANVLTF. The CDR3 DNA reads TGTGCCAGCAGTTTTTATAATCAGATGGTGGCTGGGGCCAACGTCCTGACTTTC.

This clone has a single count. The CDR3 loop reads CASSQRAAGGRTDTQYF. As DNA, the CDR3 is TGCGCCAGCAGCCAACGGGCGGCAGGGGGCCGCACAGATACGCAGTATTTT. V is TRBV4-1 and J is TRBJ2-3; 8 bases line up with TRBD1. With 2 bases clipped from V and 1 base from J, the junction kept 8 bases outside the gene matches. This CDR3 region has 17 residues. Per germline, CDR1 MGHRA and CDR2 YSYEKL.

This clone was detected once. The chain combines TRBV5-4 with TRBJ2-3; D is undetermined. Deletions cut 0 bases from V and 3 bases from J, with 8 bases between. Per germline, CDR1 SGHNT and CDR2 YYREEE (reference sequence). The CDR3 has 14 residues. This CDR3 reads CASSLGPDTDTQYF. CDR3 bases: TGTGCCAGCAGCTTGGGACCAGATACAGATACGCAGTATTTT.

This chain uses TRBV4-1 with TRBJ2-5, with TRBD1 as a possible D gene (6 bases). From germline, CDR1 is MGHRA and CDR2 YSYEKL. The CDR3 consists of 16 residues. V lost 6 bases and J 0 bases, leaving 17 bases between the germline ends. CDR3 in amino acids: CASSLTGQGYQETQYF. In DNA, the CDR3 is TGCGCCAGCAGTCTTACAGGGCAGGGCTACCAAGAGACCCAGTACTTC.

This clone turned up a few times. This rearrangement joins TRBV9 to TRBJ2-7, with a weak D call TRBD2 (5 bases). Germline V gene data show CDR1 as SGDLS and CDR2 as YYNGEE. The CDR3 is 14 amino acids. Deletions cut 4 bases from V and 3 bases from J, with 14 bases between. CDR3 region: CASSPRANNYEQYF. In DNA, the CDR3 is TGTGCCAGCAGCCCGCGGGCCAACAACTACGAGCAGTACTTC.

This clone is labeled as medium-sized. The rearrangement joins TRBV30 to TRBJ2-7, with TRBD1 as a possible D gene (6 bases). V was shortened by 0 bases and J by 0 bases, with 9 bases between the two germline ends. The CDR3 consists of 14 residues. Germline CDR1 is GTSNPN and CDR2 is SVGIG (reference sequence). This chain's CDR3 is CAWSVADSSYEQYF. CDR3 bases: TGTGCCTGGAGTGTAGCGGACAGCTCCTACGAGCAGTACTTC.

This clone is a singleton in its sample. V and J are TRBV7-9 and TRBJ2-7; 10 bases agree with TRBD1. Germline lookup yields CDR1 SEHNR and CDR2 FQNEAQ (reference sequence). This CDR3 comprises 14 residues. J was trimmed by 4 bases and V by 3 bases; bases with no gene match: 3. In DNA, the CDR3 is TGTGCCAGCAGCTTTTCGGGACAGGGGTACGAGCAGTACTTC. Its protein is CASSFSGQGYEQYF.

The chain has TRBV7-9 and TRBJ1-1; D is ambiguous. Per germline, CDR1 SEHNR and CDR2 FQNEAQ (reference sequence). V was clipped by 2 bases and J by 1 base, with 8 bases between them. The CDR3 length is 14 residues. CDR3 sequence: CASSLLNRNTEAFF. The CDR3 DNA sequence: TGTGCCAGCAGCTTATTGAATCGGAACACTGAAGCTTTCTTT.

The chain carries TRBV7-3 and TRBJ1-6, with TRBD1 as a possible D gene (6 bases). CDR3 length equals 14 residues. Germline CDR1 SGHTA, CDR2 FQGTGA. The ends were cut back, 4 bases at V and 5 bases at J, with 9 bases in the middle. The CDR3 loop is CASSYAGDNSPLHF. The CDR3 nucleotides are TGTGCCAGCAGCTATGCAGGGGATAATTCACCCCTCCACTTT. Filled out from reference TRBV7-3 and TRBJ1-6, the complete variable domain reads GAGVSQTPSNKVTEKGKYVELRCDPISGHTALYWYRQSLGQGPEFLIYFQGTGAADDSGLPNDRFFAVRPEGSVSTLKIQRTERGDSAVYLCASSYAGDNSPLHFGNGTRLTVT.

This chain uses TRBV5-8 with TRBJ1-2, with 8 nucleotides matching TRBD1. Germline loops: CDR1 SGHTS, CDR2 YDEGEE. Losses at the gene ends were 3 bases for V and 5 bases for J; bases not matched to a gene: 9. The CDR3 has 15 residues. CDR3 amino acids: CASSSPGQDRYGYTF. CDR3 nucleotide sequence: TGTGCCAGCAGCTCACCGGGACAGGATCGTTATGGCTACACCTTC.

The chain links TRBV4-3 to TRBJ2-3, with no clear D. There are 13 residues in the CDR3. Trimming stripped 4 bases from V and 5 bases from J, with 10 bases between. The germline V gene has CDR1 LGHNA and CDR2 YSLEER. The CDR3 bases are TGCGCCAGCAGCCTAAACAAGGGAGATACGCAGTATTTT. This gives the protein CASSLNKGDTQYF.

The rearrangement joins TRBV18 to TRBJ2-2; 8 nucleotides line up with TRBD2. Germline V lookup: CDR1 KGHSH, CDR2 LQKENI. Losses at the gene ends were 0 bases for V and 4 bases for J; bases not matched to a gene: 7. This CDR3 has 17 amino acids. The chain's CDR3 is CASSPPTAGVGTGELFF. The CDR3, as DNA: TGTGCCAGCTCACCACCGACAGCGGGAGTGGGCACCGGGGAGCTGTTTTTT.

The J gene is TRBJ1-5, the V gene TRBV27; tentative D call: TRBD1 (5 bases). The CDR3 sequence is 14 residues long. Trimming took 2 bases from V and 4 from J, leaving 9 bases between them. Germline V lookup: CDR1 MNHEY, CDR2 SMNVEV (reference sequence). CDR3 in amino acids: CASSLQGGNQPQHF. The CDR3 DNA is TGTGCCAGCAGTTTACAGGGTGGGAATCAGCCCCAGCATTTT.

The CDR3 DNA reads as TGTGCCTGGAGGTCCGGGACAGATGGCTACACCTTC. Amino acid sequence: CAWRSGTDGYTF. The chain recombines TRBV30 with TRBJ1-2, with 7 bases that match TRBD1. The length of the CDR3 is 12 residues. V was pared by 3 bases and J by 6 bases, with 4 bases of the junction left unmatched. Germline CDR1 and CDR2: GTSNPN and SVGIG (reference sequence).

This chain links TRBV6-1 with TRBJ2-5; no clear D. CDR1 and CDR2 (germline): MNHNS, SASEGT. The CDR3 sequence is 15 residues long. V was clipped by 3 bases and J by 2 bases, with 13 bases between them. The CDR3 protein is CASSDGPFIQETQYF. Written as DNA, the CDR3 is TGTGCCAGCAGTGACGGCCCCTTCATACAAGAGACCCAGTACTTC.

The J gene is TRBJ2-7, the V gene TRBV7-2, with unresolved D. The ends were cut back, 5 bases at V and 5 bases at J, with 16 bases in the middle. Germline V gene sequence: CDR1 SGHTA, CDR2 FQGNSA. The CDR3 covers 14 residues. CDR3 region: CASSQGPDSHEQYF. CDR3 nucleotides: TGTGCCAGCAGCCAAGGGCCCGATAGTCACGAGCAGTACTTC.

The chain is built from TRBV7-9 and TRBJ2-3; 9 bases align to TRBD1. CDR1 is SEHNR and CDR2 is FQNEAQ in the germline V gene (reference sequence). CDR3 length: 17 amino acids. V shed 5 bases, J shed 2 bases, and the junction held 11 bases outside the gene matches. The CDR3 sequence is CASSRPGQGRPTDTQYF. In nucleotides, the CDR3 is TGTGCCAGCAGCAGACCTGGACAGGGGCGGCCCACAGATACGCAGTATTTT.

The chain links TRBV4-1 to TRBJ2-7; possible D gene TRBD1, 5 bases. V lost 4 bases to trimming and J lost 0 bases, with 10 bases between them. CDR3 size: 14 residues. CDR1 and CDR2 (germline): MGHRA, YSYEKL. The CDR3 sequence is CASSLTGVSYEQYF. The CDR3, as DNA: TGCGCCAGCAGCCTAACAGGAGTCTCCTACGAGCAGTACTTC.

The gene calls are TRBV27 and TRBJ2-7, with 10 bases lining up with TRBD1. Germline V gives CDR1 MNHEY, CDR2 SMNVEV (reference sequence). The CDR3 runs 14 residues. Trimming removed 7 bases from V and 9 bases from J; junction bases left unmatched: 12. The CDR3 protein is CASKDRGPLSRQYF. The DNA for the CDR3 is TGTGCCAGCAAAGACAGGGGGCCTCTGAGCCGGCAGTACTTC.